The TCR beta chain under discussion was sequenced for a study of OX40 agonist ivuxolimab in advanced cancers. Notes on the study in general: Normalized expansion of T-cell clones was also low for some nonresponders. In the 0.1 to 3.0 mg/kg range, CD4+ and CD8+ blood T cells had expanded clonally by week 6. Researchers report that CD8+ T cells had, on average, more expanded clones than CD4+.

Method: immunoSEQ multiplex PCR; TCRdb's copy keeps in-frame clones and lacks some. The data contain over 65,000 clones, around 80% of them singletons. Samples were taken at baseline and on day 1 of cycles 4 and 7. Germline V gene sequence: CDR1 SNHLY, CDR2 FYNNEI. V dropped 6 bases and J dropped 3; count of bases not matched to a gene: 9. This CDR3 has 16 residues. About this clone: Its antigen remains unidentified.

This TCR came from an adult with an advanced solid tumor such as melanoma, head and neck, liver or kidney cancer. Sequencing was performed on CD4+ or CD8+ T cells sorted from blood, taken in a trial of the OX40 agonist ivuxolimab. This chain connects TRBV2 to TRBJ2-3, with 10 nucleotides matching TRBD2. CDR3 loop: CASRRAGGPGTDTQYF. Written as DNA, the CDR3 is TGTGCCAGCAGGAGAGCGGGGGGGCCGGGGACAGATACGCAGTATTTT. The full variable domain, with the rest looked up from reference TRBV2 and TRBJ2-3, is EPEVTQTPSHQVTQMGQEVILRCVPISNHLYFYWYRQILGQKVEFLVSFYNNEISEKSEIFDDQFSVERPDGSNFTLKIRSTKLEDSAMYFCASRRAGGPGTDTQYFGPGTRLTVL.